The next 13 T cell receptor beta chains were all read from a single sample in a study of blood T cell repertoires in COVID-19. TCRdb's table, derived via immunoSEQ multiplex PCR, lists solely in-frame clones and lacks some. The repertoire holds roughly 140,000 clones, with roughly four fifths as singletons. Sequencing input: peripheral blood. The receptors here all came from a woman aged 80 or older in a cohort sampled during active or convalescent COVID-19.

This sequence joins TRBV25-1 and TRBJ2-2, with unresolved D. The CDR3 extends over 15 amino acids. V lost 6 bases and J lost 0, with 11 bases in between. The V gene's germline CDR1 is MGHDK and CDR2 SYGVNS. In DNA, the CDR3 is TGTGCCAGCAGCCCCCGGTCCCCGAACACCGGGGAGCTGTTTTTT. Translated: CASSPRSPNTGELFF. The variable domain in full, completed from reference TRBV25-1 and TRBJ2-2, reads EADIYQTPRYLVIGTGKKITLECSQTMGHDKMYWYQQDPGMELHLIHYSYGVNSTEKGDLSSESTVSRIRTEHFPLTLESARPSHTSQYLCASSPRSPNTGELFFGEGSRLTVL.

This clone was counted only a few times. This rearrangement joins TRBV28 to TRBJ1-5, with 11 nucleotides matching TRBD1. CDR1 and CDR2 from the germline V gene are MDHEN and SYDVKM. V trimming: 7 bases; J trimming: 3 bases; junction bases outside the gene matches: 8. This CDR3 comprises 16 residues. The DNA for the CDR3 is TGTGCCAGCAACTCCGGGACAGGGGGATTCAATCAGCCCCAGCATTTT. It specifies CASNSGTGGFNQPQHF.

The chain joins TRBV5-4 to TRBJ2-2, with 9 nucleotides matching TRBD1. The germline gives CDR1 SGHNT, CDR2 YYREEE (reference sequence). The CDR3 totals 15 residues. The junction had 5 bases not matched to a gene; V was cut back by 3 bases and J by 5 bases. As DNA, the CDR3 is TGTGCCAGCAGCTATCCAGGGACAGGGACCGGGGAGCTGTTTTTT. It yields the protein CASSYPGTGTGELFF.

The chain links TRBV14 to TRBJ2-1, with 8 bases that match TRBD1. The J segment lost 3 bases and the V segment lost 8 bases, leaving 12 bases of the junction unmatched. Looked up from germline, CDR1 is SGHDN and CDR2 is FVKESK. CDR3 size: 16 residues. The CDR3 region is CASSESGTGIYNEQFF. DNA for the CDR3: TGTGCCAGCTCGGAATCCGGGACAGGCATCTACAATGAGCAGTTCTTC.

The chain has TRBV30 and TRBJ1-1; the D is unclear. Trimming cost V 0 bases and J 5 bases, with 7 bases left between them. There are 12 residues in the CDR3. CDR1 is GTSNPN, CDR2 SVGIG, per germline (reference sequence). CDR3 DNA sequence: TGTGCCTGGAGTGTTACGGGAACTGAAGCTTTCTTT. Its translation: CAWSVTGTEAFF.

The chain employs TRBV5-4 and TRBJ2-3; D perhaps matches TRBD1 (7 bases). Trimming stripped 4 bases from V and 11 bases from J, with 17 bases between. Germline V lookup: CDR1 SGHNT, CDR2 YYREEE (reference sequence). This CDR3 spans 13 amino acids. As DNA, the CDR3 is TGTGCCAGCAGCGCGGGGAACAGGGGTTGGCAGTATTTT. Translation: CASSAGNRGWQYF.

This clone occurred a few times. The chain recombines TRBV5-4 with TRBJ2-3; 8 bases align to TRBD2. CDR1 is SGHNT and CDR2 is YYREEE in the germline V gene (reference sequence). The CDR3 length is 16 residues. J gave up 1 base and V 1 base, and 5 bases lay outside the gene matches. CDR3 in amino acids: CASSLKVRGGTDTQYF. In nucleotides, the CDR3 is TGTGCCAGCAGCTTGAAGGTGCGGGGGGGCACAGATACGCAGTATTTT. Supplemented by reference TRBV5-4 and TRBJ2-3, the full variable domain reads ETGVTQSPTHLIKTRGQQVTLRCSSQSGHNTVSWYQQALGQGPQFIFQYYREEENGRGNFPPRFSGLQFPNYSSELNVNALELDDSALYLCASSLKVRGGTDTQYFGPGTRLTVL.

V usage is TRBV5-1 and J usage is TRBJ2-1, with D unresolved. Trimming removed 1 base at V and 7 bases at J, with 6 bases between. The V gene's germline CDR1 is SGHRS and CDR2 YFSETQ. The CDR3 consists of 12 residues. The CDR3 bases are TGCGCCAGCAGCTTGTCCGGGAATGAGCAGTTCTTC. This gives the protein CASSLSGNEQFF.

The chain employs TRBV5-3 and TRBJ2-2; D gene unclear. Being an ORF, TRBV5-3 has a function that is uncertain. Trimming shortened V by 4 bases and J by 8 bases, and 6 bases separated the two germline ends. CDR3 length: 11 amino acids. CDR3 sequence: CARSSEGELFF. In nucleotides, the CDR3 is TGTGCCAGAAGCAGCGAGGGGGAGCTGTTTTTT.

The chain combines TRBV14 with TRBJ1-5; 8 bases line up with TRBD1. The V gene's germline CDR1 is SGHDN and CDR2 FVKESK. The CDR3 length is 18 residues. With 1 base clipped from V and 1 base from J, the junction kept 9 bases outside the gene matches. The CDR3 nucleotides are TGTGCCAGCAGCCAAGGTTATAGACAGGGGAGAAGCAATCAGCCCCAGCATTTT. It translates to CASSQGYRQGRSNQPQHF.

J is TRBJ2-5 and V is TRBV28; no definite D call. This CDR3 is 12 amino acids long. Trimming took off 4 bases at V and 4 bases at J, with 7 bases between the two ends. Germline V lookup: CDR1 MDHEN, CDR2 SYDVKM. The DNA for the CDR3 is TGTGCCAGCAGTTGGGCTCGAGAGACCCAGTACTTC. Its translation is CASSWARETQYF.

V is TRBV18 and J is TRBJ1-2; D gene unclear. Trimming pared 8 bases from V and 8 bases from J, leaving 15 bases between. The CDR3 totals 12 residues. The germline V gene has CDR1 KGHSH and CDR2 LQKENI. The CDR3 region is CASTSQVEGYTF. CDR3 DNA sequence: TGTGCCAGCACCTCCCAGGTGGAAGGCTACACCTTC.

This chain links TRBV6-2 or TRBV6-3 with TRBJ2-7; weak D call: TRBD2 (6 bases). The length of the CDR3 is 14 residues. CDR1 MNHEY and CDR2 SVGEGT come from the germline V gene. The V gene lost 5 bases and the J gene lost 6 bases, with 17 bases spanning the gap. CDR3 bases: TGTGCCAGCAGTAGGTGGCTAGCGTCAGGCGAGCAGTACGTC. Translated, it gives CASSRWLASGEQYV.